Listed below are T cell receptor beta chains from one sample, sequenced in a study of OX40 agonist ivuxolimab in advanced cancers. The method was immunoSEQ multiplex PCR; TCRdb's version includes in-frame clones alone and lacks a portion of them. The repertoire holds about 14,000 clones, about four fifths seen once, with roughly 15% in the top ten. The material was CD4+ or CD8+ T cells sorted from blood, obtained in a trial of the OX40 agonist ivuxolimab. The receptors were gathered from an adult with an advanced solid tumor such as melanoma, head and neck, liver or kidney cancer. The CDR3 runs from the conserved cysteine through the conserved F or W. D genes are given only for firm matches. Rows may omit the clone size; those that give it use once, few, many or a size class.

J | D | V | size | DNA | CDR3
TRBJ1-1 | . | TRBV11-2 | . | TGTGCCAGCAGCCACTCCCTCGGGTGGACCACTGAAGCTTTCTTT | CASSHSLGWTTEAFF
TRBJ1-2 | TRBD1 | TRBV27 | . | TGTGCCAGCAGTCTTGGGACAGGGAGGAGGAATGGCTACACCTTC | CASSLGTGRRNGYTF
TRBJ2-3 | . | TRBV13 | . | TGTGCCAGCAGCTTTGGCACAGATACGCAGTATTTT | CASSFGTDTQYF
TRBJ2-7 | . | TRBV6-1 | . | TGTGCCAGCAGTGGGGCGAGGATCTACGAGCAGTACTTC | CASSGARIYEQYF
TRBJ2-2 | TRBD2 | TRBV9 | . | TGTGCCAGCAGCGTCCTAGCGGGGGGCCCCACCGGGGAGCTGTTTTTT | CASSVLAGGPTGELFF
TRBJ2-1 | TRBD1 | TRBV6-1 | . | TGTGCCAGCAGTGATCTCCCCGTTTTTGAGGACAGGAACAATGAGCAGTTCTTC | CASSDLPVFEDRNNEQFF
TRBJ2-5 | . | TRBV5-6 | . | TGTGCCAGCAGCCTCCGGGACACTCAAGAGACCCAGTACTTC | CASSLRDTQETQYF
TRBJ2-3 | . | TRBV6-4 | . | TGTGCCAGCAGTGACGGGAGCACAGATACGCAGTATTTT | CASSDGSTDTQYF
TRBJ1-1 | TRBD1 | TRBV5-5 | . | TGTGCCAGCAGCTTAAGACAGGGGATTGCTGAAGCTTTCTTT | CASSLRQGIAEAFF
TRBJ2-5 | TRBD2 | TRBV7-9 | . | TGTGCCAGCAGCTCTAGGACTAGCGGGAGCCCCGAGACCCAGTACTTC | CASSSRTSGSPETQYF
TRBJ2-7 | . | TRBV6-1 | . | TGTGCCAGCAGTGAAGAAGGGGGGGCAATCTACGAGCAGTACTTC | CASSEEGGAIYEQYF
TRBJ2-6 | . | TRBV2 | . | TGTGCCAGCAGGGAGGGCACTGGGGCCAACGTCCTGACTTTC | CASREGTGANVLTF
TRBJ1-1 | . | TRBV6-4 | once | TGTGCCAGCAGCCCCAAGGAGAACACTGAAGCTTTCTTT | CASSPKENTEAFF
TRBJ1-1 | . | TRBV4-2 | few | TGTGCCAGCAGCCAGAGACAGTTGAACACTGAAGCTTTCTTT | CASSQRQLNTEAFF
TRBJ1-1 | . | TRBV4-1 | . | TGCGCCAGCAGCCAAGAAACAGGGTATGAAGCTTTCTTT | CASSQETGYEAFF